Here is one T cell receptor beta chain with its context. This entry comes from a study of T cell responses to AZD1222 COVID-19 vaccine. Germline CDR1 GTSNPN, CDR2 SVGIG (reference sequence). Trimming took off 5 bases at V and 4 bases at J, with 8 bases between the two ends. The CDR3 consists of 11 residues. Profiling relied on immunoSEQ multiplex PCR, and the TCRdb table lists in-frame clones only, not all of them. The data show roughly 80,000 clones, roughly nine tenths seen once. This clonotype was obtained from an adult who received the AZD1222 COVID-19 vaccine. The material sequenced was peripheral blood, taken 28 days after the second AZD1222 dose. V and J are TRBV30 and TRBJ1-2; no reliable D call. This CDR3 is CAWLVGYGYTF. The CDR3, as DNA: TGTGCCTGGTTAGTTGGCTATGGCTACACCTTC.